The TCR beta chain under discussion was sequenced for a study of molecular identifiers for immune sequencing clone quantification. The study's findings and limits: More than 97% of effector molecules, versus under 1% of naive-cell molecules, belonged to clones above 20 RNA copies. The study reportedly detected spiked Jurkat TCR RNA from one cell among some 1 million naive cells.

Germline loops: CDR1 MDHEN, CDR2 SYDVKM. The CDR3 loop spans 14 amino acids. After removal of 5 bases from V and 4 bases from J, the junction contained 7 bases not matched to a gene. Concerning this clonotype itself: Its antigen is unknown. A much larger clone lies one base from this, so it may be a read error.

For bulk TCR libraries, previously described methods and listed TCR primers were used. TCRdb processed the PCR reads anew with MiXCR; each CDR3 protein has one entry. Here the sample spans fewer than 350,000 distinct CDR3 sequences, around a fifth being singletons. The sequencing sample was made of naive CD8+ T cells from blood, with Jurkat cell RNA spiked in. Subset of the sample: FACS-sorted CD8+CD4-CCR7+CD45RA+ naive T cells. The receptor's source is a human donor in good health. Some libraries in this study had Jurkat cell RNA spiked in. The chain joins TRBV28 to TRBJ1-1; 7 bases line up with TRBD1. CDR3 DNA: TGTGCCAGCAGTACCGGGACAGTGAGCACTGAAGCTTTCTTT. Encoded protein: CASSTGTVSTEAFF. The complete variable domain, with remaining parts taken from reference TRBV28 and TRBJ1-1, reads DVKVTQSSRYLVKRTGEKVFLECVQDMDHENMFWYRQDPGLGLRLIYFSYDVKMKEKGDIPEGYSVSREKKERFSLILESASTNQTSMYLCASSTGTVSTEAFFGQGTRLTVV.